This T cell receptor (beta chain) was profiled in a study of T cell responses to AZD1222 COVID-19 vaccine. Study-level results: All repertoire sampling was performed exclusively after the peak T cell response. The study reported that nearly half of spike-specific TCRs target unmutated variant regions.

Method: immunoSEQ multiplex PCR; TCRdb's copy keeps in-frame clones and lacks some. The table shows 110,000 to 150,000 clones, with approximately 90% occurring only once. Remarks on this clone: Its specificity is not known.

The material was peripheral blood, obtained on day 0 of AZD1222 vaccination. The TCR originated in an adult in good health.

CDR3 in amino acids: CASSYRGKEIYGYTF. The CDR3, as DNA: TGTGCCAGCAGTTACAGGGGAAAGGAGATCTATGGCTACACCTTC. This chain links TRBV6-5 with TRBJ1-2; D is perhaps TRBD1 (5 bases). There are 15 residues in the CDR3. Germline CDR1 is MNHEY and CDR2 is SVGAGI. The V and J ends lost 2 bases and 4 bases respectively, with 14 bases between them.